The 7 T cell receptor beta chains given below trace back to one sample, sequenced in a study of T cell changes during pregnancy in multiple sclerosis. Assay used: immunoSEQ multiplex PCR; TCRdb lists only in-frame clones, some missing. The repertoire includes approximately 70,000 clones, around nine tenths of them detected once, and 0.35% to 0.45% sits in the top ten. The sample in question was CD4+ T cells from peripheral blood mononuclear cells, obtained before pregnancy. The receptor source for this set is a female donor with multiple sclerosis, enrolled in a pregnancy study.

In nucleotides, the CDR3 is TGTGCCAGCAGCTTGGGGACGCTAGGGAGTGGGAATTCACCCCTCCACTTT. This codes for CASSLGTLGSGNSPLHF. The chain uses TRBV5-6 and TRBJ1-6; D gene uncertain. The V end was cut by 0 bases, the J end by 7 bases, with 17 bases between. Germline V gene sequence: CDR1 SGHDT, CDR2 YYEEEE. CDR3 size: 17 residues.

V and J are TRBV4-3 and TRBJ1-2; 7 bases map to TRBD1. Germline lookup yields CDR1 LGHNA and CDR2 YSLEER. The CDR3 has 15 residues. J was trimmed by 4 bases and V by 0 bases; bases with no gene match: 5. The CDR3 DNA reads TGCGCCAGCAGCCAAGAAGGGACAGTGGGCTATGGCTACACCTTC. Translation: CASSQEGTVGYGYTF.

This sequence joins TRBV9 and TRBJ2-1; D is possibly TRBD2 (6 bases). CDR3 length: 16 amino acids. The germline gives CDR1 SGDLS, CDR2 YYNGEE. Trimming stripped 4 bases from V and 1 base from J, with 15 bases between. The CDR3 coding sequence is TGTGCCAGCAGCTCCAGCCCCCTAGCGTCCTACAATGAGCAGTTCTTC. Amino acid sequence: CASSSSPLASYNEQFF.

The genes are TRBV7-2 and TRBJ2-3; the D gene is possibly TRBD2 (6 bases). The CDR3 has 14 residues. V was trimmed by 3 bases and J by 4 bases, leaving 11 bases between them. The germline gives CDR1 SGHTA, CDR2 FQGNSA. The CDR3: CASSLGTPADTQYF. CDR3 bases: TGTGCCAGCAGCTTGGGGACTCCCGCAGATACGCAGTATTTT.

The V gene is TRBV7-9, the J gene TRBJ1-5; D gene uncertain. Per the germline V gene, CDR1 is SEHNR and CDR2 is FQNEAQ (reference sequence). The CDR3 consists of 13 residues. Trimming shortened V by 11 bases and J by 0 bases, and 11 bases separated the two germline ends. CDR3 protein: CAAGNYSNQPQHF. Here the CDR3 DNA reads TGTGCCGCCGGGAATTATAGCAATCAGCCCCAGCATTTT. Complete variable domain (other parts from reference TRBV7-9 and TRBJ1-5): DTGVSQNPRHKITKRGQNVTFRCDPISEHNRLYWYRQTLGQGPEFLTYFQNEAQLEKSRLLSDRFSAERPKGSFSTLEIQRTEQGDSAMYLCAAGNYSNQPQHFGDGTRLSIL.

The V gene is TRBV9, the J gene TRBJ2-5, with 7 bases identical to TRBD2. This CDR3 is 12 amino acids long. CDR1 is SGDLS and CDR2 is YYNGEE in the germline V gene. Trimming cost V 4 bases and J 10 bases; bases outside gene matches: 7. The DNA for the CDR3 is TGTGCCAGCAGCCCCCGCGGGGGTCTCCAGTACTTC. Protein product: CASSPRGGLQYF.

Comments on this clone: One end of the junction fails to match germline, which may point to a read error. The chain links TRBV5-6 to TRBJ2-7, with 11 bases aligning to TRBD1. Germline V gene data show CDR1 as SGHDT and CDR2 as YYEEEE. This CDR3 is 12 amino acids long. DNA of the CDR3: TGTGCCAGCAGCTTGAATGGACAGGGGGCGCTTTTC. Protein: CASSLNGQGALF.